This T cell receptor beta chain was recovered during a study of blood T cells in healthy people across ages. Comment on this clonotype: Its antigen is not identified.

Then a second PCR, running roughly 6 to 12 cycles, was carried out with a sample-barcoded 5' primer and a J-beta primer mix. MiXCR was run by TCRdb on the 5' RACE reads, yielding one entry per CDR3 protein. The table includes about 640,000 distinct CDR3 sequences, 58% detected once. Trimming took 9 bases from V and 3 from J, leaving 18 bases between them. The CDR3 loop spans 15 amino acids. General study findings and limits: Researchers said unsorted PBMCs prevented a conclusive naive versus antigen-experienced comparison.

The TCR comes from a man aged 60 to 69 in good health. Material: blood. This chain links TRBV12-3 or TRBV12-4 with TRBJ2-4; TRBD1 might be the D (6 bases). This CDR3 is CARGGAEVSKNIQYF. For the CDR3, the DNA is TGTGCCAGAGGGGGAGCTGAGGTCAGCAAAAACATTCAGTACTTC.